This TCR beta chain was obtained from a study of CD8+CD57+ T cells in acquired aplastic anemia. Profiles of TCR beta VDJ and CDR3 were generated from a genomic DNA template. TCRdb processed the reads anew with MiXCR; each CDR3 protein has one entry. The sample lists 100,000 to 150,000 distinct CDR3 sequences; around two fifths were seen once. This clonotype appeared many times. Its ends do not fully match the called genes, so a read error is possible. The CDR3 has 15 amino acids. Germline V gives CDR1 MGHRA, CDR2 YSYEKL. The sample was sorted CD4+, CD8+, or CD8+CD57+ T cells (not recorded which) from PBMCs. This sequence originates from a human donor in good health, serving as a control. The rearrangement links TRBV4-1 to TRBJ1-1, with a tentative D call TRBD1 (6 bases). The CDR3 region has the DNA TGCGCCAGCAGCCAGATCCAGGGGTTGAAAACTGAAGCTTTCTTT. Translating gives CASSQIQGLKTEAFF.